This passage covers 5 T cell receptor beta chains from one sample sequenced in a study of blood T cell repertoires in COVID-19. Sequenced by immunoSEQ multiplex PCR; TCRdb stores in-frame clones only, minus some. The table lists some 58,000 clones, about nine tenths of them singletons. Sequenced sample: peripheral blood. These receptors originate from a man between 35 and 55 years old with acute or convalescent COVID-19.

The chain employs TRBV5-6 and TRBJ1-2; 7 bases fit TRBD1. Per the germline V gene, CDR1 is SGHDT and CDR2 is YYEEEE. The CDR3 has 14 amino acids. Trimming at V came to 4 bases and at J to 2 bases, leaving 5 bases not matched to a gene. The CDR3 reads CASSTTGFNYGYTF. CDR3 DNA sequence: TGTGCCAGCAGCACGACAGGGTTCAACTATGGCTACACCTTC.

The gene calls are TRBV12-3 or TRBV12-4 and TRBJ1-1; 8 nucleotides match TRBD1. V shed 5 bases, J shed 5 bases, and the junction held 4 bases outside the gene matches. This CDR3 is built from 13 residues. CDR3 sequence: CASSIDRGTEAFF. CDR3 bases: TGTGCCAGCAGTATAGACAGGGGAACTGAAGCTTTCTTT.

The genes are TRBV25-1 and TRBJ1-2; D remains ambiguous. V was pared by 4 bases and J by 8 bases, with 11 bases between. The germline V gene encodes CDR1 MGHDK and CDR2 SYGVNS. This CDR3 has 12 residues. For the CDR3, the DNA is TGTGCCAGCAGTGTTGAGGGCAGGGGCTACACCTTC. Amino acids: CASSVEGRGYTF.

This rearrangement joins TRBV5-5 to TRBJ2-7; a possible D gene is TRBD1 (6 bases). Germline CDR1 reads SGHKS; CDR2 reads YYEKEE (reference sequence). Trimming stripped 2 bases from V and 4 bases from J, with 16 bases between. There are 15 residues in the CDR3. CDR3 residues: CASSFLDRISYEQYF. The CDR3 DNA reads as TGTGCCAGCAGCTTTCTTGACAGGATATCTTACGAGCAGTACTTC.

The chain links TRBV5-1 to TRBJ2-1, with 8 nucleotides matching TRBD2. The CDR3 length is 11 residues. V shed 5 bases, J shed 16 bases, and the junction held 8 bases outside the gene matches. Germline lookup yields CDR1 SGHRS and CDR2 YFSETQ. The CDR3 protein is CASRSGGGLFF. DNA for the CDR3: TGCGCCAGCAGGTCAGGCGGGGGGCTATTCTTC.